This entry features one T cell receptor (beta chain) sequence. Antigen specificity is unknown. Repertoires were generated with immunoSEQ multiplex PCR, while TCRdb's copy carries only in-frame clones and drops some. This table holds 400,000 or so clones, about 85% found once. This sample is part of a study of Ad26.COV2.S vaccination and SARS-CoV-2 variants. For the study at large: The donor belonged to the COV1001 Ad26.COV2.S trial arm. Regarding the study as a whole: Comparable non-spike TCR breadth was observed in vaccine and placebo recipients. There was reportedly substantial breadth in spike-specific CD8+ and CD4+ T cell responses after vaccination. The study found higher spike-specific TCR breadth in vaccine than placebo recipients.

Sample treatment: roughly 20 received Ad26.COV2.S at low or high dose, single or two shots; about five received placebo; per-sample allocation not given. It was on day 63 after the first vaccine or placebo injection that samples were taken. V was trimmed by 2 bases and J by 3 bases, leaving 8 bases between them. CDR1 MNHEY and CDR2 SVGEGT come from the germline V gene. CDR3 length: 13 residues. V usage is TRBV6-2 or TRBV6-3 and J usage is TRBJ2-7; D ambiguous. Sequences were derived from peripheral blood, sampled in a trial of Ad26.COV2.S vaccine versus placebo. The receptor comes from a person between 18 and 59 years old who received the Ad26.COV2.S COVID-19 vaccine or a placebo. This chain's CDR3 is CASSYLHSYEQYF. CDR3 coding DNA: TGTGCCAGCAGTTACCTACACAGCTACGAGCAGTACTTC.